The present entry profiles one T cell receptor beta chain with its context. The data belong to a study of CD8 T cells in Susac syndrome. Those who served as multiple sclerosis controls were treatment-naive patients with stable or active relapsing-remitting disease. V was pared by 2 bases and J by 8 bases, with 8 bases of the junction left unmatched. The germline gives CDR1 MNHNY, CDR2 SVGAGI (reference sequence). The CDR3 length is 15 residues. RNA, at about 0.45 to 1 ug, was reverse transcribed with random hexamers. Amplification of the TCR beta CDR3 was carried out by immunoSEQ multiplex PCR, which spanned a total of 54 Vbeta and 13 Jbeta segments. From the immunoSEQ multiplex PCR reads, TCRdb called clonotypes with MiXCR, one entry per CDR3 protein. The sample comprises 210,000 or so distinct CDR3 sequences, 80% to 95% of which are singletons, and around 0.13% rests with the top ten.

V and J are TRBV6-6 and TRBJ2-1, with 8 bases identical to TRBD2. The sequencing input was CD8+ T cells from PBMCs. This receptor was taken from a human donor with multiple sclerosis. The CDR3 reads CASSYLGTSRHEQFF. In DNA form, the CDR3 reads TGTGCCAGCAGTTACCTCGGGACTAGTCGGCATGAGCAGTTCTTC.